This TCR beta chain was observed in a study of T-cell reconstitution after alpha-beta-depleted transplantation in children. Overall study results and limits: Reportedly, roughly two months post-transplant, alpha-beta T cells arose from several hundred expanded graft clones.

There are 15 residues in the CDR3. The germline V gene has CDR1 MNHEY and CDR2 SMNVEV (reference sequence). Trimming removed 4 bases from V and 4 bases from J; junction bases left unmatched: 9. This clonotype was recorded a few times. As yet, its antigen is unknown. TCRbeta library construction was performed incorporating unique molecular identifiers. TCRdb ran MiXCR on the PCR reads and lists one entry per CDR3 protein. In the table there are roughly 300,000 distinct CDR3 sequences, roughly 11% of which are singletons. This receptor was identified in a male patient under 10 years old who had a stem cell transplant for chronic granulomatous disease, so the T cells may come from the graft donor. The sequenced sample was peripheral blood, obtained 180 days after TCRalphabeta/CD19-depleted stem cell transplant. The chain is built from TRBV27 and TRBJ2-7; TRBD1 agrees at 8 bases. CDR3 in amino acids: CASSSGTGMLYEQYF. DNA for the CDR3: TGTGCCAGCAGTTCCGGGACAGGTATGCTTTACGAGCAGTACTTC.